The present TCR beta chain was sequenced within a study of response to subunit inactivated influenza vaccine. Germline V gene sequence: CDR1 SGDLS, CDR2 YYNGEE. The CDR3 runs to 13 residues. V was clipped by 5 bases and J by 4 bases, with 12 bases between them. The study's findings and limits: The authors put forward the suggestion that each seasonal influenza vaccination may bring in only a limited number of new T cells.

As to this clonotype: Antigen unknown.

TCRdb independently ran MiXCR on the RT-PCR reads; one entry per CDR3 protein. This sample has 150,000 to 200,000 distinct CDR3 sequences; about 10% occur once, and the top ten carry 35% to 40%. This receptor was obtained from a man between 50 and 75 years old who received an inactivated influenza vaccine. The source material was CD8+ T cells sorted from PBMCs, sampled approximately 25 months after vaccination. The V and J genes are TRBV9 and TRBJ1-2; D not certain. CDR3 in amino acids: CASSQTSFYGYTF. The DNA for the CDR3 is TGTGCCAGCAGTCAGACGTCCTTCTATGGCTACACCTTC.